The 27 T cell receptor beta chains in this list originate from one sample, sequenced in a study of T cells after yellow fever vaccination. TCRdb called the 5' RACE reads again in MiXCR, with one record for every CDR3 protein. The sample has 150,000 to 200,000 distinct CDR3 sequences; roughly a tenth are singletons. The sample was CD8+ T cells sorted from PBMCs, taken 45 days after the yellow fever booster vaccination. The receptors come from a young man who received the YFV17D yellow fever vaccine.

This clonotype came up many times. V and J are TRBV6-5 and TRBJ2-2; TRBD1 aligns across 9 bases. This CDR3 is 14 amino acids long. Germline CDR1 is MNHEY and CDR2 is SVGAGI. V trimming: 5 bases; J trimming: 6 bases; junction bases outside the gene matches: 4. The CDR3 protein is CASSGTGLPGELFF. The CDR3 nucleotides read TGTGCCAGCAGTGGGACAGGGTTGCCCGGGGAGCTGTTTTTT.

This clonotype was detected ten times or more. The rearrangement joins TRBV24-1 to TRBJ2-5; D tentatively fits TRBD1 or TRBD2 (5 bases each). V was trimmed by 2 bases and J by 5 bases, leaving 8 bases between them. This CDR3 has 13 amino acids. Germline lookup yields CDR1 KGHDR and CDR2 SFDVKD. The CDR3 nucleotides are TGTGCCACCAGTGATTGGGACGATGAGACCCAGTACTTC. Its protein product is CATSDWDDETQYF.

The sample holds a few counts of this clonotype. In DNA, the CDR3 is TGCGCCAGCAGCCAAGATAGCGGGATTTTGTACCACACCGGGGAGCTGTTTTTT. Its protein is CASSQDSGILYHTGELFF. This sequence joins TRBV4-3 and TRBJ2-2; TRBD2 aligns across 8 bases. V lost 0 bases, J lost 3 bases, and 9 bases stayed unmatched. The CDR3 covers 18 residues. Germline CDR1 LGHNA, CDR2 YSLEER.

In this sample, this clonotype turned up a few times. The chain employs TRBV7-3 and TRBJ2-1; 7 bases are a match to TRBD2. Germline V gives CDR1 SGHTA, CDR2 FQGTGA. The CDR3 sequence is 13 residues long. After removal of 4 bases from V and 6 bases from J, the junction contained 3 bases not matched to a gene. The CDR3 DNA follows: TGTGCCAGCAGCTCGACTAGCCCCAATGAGCAGTTCTTC. It yields the protein CASSSTSPNEQFF.

This clonotype has a handful of counts. This chain's CDR3 is CSVEGILGLNTEAFF. The CDR3 DNA is TGCAGCGTTGAAGGGATTCTGGGGTTGAACACTGAAGCTTTCTTT. The chain links TRBV29-1 to TRBJ1-1; D is undetermined. Germline CDR1 is SQVTM and CDR2 is ANQGSEA. The CDR3 runs 15 residues. V dropped 1 base and J dropped 0 bases, with 12 bases sitting between them. Complete variable domain (other parts from reference TRBV29-1 and TRBJ1-1): SAVISQKPSRDICQRGTSLTIQCQVDSQVTMMFWYRQQPGQSLTLIATANQGSEATYESGFVIDKFPISRPNLTFSTLTVSNMSPEDSSIYLCSVEGILGLNTEAFFGQGTRLTVV.

CDR3 amino acids: CASSQPGQVQETQYF. CDR3 DNA: TGCGCCAGCAGCCAACCGGGACAGGTTCAAGAGACCCAGTACTTC. The chain employs TRBV4-1 and TRBJ2-5, with 8 bases matching TRBD1. The CDR3 runs 15 residues. V shed 2 bases, J shed 2 bases, and the junction held 4 bases outside the gene matches. From germline, CDR1 is MGHRA and CDR2 YSYEKL.

In its sample, this clonotype was seen a few times. The chain employs TRBV18 and TRBJ1-2; possibly TRBD1 for D (5 bases). The CDR3 is 16 amino acids. Germline V gene data show CDR1 as KGHSH and CDR2 as LQKENI. The germline V and J ends were trimmed by 0 bases and 3 bases, with 14 bases remaining between them. The CDR3 coding sequence is TGTGCCAGCTCACCACCCCGGGGCCGGAAGGACTATGGCTACACCTTC. It yields the protein CASSPPRGRKDYGYTF.

The chain joins TRBV7-9 to TRBJ2-1, with TRBD2 identical over 11 bases. V gave up 4 bases and J gave up 4 bases; unmatched junction bases: 6. The CDR3 is 16 residues long. Germline-derived CDR1 and CDR2 are SEHNR and FQNEAQ (reference sequence). Here the CDR3 DNA reads TGTGCCAGCAGCTCCCTAACTAGCGGGGGATACAATGAGCAGTTCTTC. It yields the protein CASSSLTSGGYNEQFF.

This chain uses TRBV7-9 with TRBJ2-3; 7 bases align to TRBD1. The junction had 12 bases not matched to a gene; V was cut back by 5 bases and J by 4 bases. The CDR3 is made up of 16 amino acids. Germline V CDR1 and CDR2: SEHNR, FQNEAQ (reference sequence). CDR3 sequence (DNA): TGTGCCAGCAGCCTTCGGACAGGATTAGTCGCAGATACGCAGTATTTT. Translating gives CASSLRTGLVADTQYF.

This clonotype occurred a few times. The J gene is TRBJ2-1, the V gene TRBV27, with 9 bases fitting TRBD1. The germline CDR1 and CDR2 sequences are MNHEY and SMNVEV (reference sequence). The CDR3 totals 15 residues. J gave up 12 bases and V 3 bases, and 12 bases lay outside the gene matches. The CDR3 nucleotides are TGTGCCAGCAGTTTGGACGGCTCGGGACAGGGATGGCAGTTCTTC. Translating gives CASSLDGSGQGWQFF.

The V gene is TRBV7-8, the J gene TRBJ2-3; perhaps TRBD1 as D (5 bases). CDR1 is SGHVS, CDR2 FQNEAQ, per germline. With 0 bases removed from V and 2 bases from J, the gap between germline ends came to 15 bases. CDR3 length: 17 residues. DNA of the CDR3: TGTGCCAGCAGCTTAGCGTCGACAGAAAAATTCACAGATACGCAGTATTTT. It is translated as CASSLASTEKFTDTQYF.

This clonotype was seen more than once but under ten times. The chain links TRBV18 to TRBJ2-1; TRBD2 is a possible D gene (6 bases). Germline V gives CDR1 KGHSH, CDR2 LQKENI. This CDR3 has 14 amino acids. The V end was cut by 1 base, the J end by 7 bases, with 11 bases between. CDR3 protein: CASSPLRGWNEQFF. CDR3 sequence (DNA): TGTGCCAGCTCACCACTCCGGGGGTGGAATGAGCAGTTCTTC.

The chain uses TRBV5-1 and TRBJ1-1, with 9 bases that match TRBD1. Looked up from germline, CDR1 is SGHRS and CDR2 is YFSETQ. With V trimmed by 4 bases and J by 9 bases, 7 bases remained unmatched. This CDR3 comprises 13 residues. The DNA of the CDR3 is TGCGCCAGCAGCGGGACAGGGACGGGAAAAGCTTTCTTT. Translating it yields CASSGTGTGKAFF. Complete variable domain (other parts from reference TRBV5-1 and TRBJ1-1): KAGVTQTPRYLIKTRGQQVTLSCSPISGHRSVSWYQQTPGQGLQFLFEYFSETQRNKGNFPGRFSGRQFSNSRSEMNVSTLELGDSALYLCASSGTGTGKAFFGQGTRLTVV.

J is TRBJ2-3 and V is TRBV4-1; 8 nucleotides align to TRBD1. The CDR3 loop spans 16 amino acids. The germline gives CDR1 MGHRA, CDR2 YSYEKL. Trimming removed 1 base from V and 5 bases from J; junction bases left unmatched: 8. This CDR3 is CASSQGAGTGLDTQYF. CDR3 nucleotides: TGCGCCAGCAGCCAAGGGGCTGGGACAGGCTTAGATACGCAGTATTTT.

The chain uses TRBV7-8 and TRBJ2-3; a possible D gene is TRBD2 (5 bases). The germline V gene encodes CDR1 SGHVS and CDR2 FQNEAQ. The CDR3 extends over 17 amino acids. V gave up 2 bases and J gave up 0 bases, with 15 bases separating them. The CDR3 DNA reads TGTGCCAGCAGCTTACCGCTGACTACCTCTAGCACAGATACGCAGTATTTT. This encodes CASSLPLTTSSTDTQYF. Variable domain in full (rest from reference TRBV7-8 and TRBJ2-3): GAGVSQSPRYKVAKRGQDVALRCDPISGHVSLFWYQQALGQGPEFLTYFQNEAQLDKSGLPSDRFFAERPEGSVSTLKIQRTQQEDSAVYLCASSLPLTTSSTDTQYFGPGTRLTVL.

The CDR3 region has the DNA TGCGCCAGCAGCCAAGCGCCAGGGAAGGGCGAGCAGTACTTC. This translates into CASSQAPGKGEQYF. This chain links TRBV4-3 with TRBJ2-7; tentatively, D is TRBD1 (5 bases). V was trimmed by 1 base and J by 6 bases, leaving 13 bases between them. This CDR3 has 14 residues. The germline gives CDR1 LGHNA, CDR2 YSLEER.

This clonotype came up a few times. V is TRBV6-6 and J is TRBJ2-2, with D perhaps given as TRBD1 or TRBD2 (5 bases each). Germline CDR1 MNHNY, CDR2 SVGAGI (reference sequence). The V and J ends lost 2 bases and 3 bases respectively, with 16 bases between them. This CDR3 spans 17 amino acids. CDR3 DNA sequence: TGTGCCAGCAGTTACACCAACCCCGGGACCCACACCGGGGAGCTGTTTTTT. Amino acid sequence: CASSYTNPGTHTGELFF.

The rearrangement links TRBV6-5 to TRBJ2-5; 8 nucleotides align to TRBD2. V dropped 7 bases and J dropped 5; count of bases not matched to a gene: 9. Germline V gives CDR1 MNHEY, CDR2 SVGAGI. The CDR3 runs 14 residues. CDR3 nucleotide sequence: TGTGCCAGCATAGGAGCGGGGGCAAAGGAGACCCAGTACTTC. Its protein is CASIGAGAKETQYF.

In its sample, this clonotype was seen a few times. V usage is TRBV11-3 and J usage is TRBJ2-1; TRBD1 agrees at 8 bases. From germline, CDR1 is SGHNT and CDR2 YENEEA. V gave up 4 bases and J gave up 1 base; unmatched junction bases: 3. The CDR3 is made up of 15 amino acids. The CDR3 spells CASSYGTGSYNEQFF. The DNA of the CDR3 is TGTGCCAGCAGCTACGGGACAGGATCCTACAATGAGCAGTTCTTC. The full variable domain, rest sourced from reference TRBV11-3 and TRBJ2-1, is EAGVVQSPRYKIIEKKQPVAFWCNPISGHNTLYWYLQNLGQGPELLIRYENEEAVDDSQLPKDRFSAERLKGVDSTLKIQPAELGDSAVYLCASSYGTGSYNEQFFGPGTRLTVL.

The chain links TRBV5-1 to TRBJ2-2; 7 bases are a match to TRBD1. This CDR3 is built from 14 residues. With 6 bases clipped from V and 4 bases from J, the junction kept 6 bases outside the gene matches. The germline V gene encodes CDR1 SGHRS and CDR2 YFSETQ. Here the CDR3 reads CASTQYRGTGELFF. CDR3 coding DNA: TGCGCCAGCACTCAATACAGGGGCACCGGGGAGCTGTTTTTT. Drawing the rest from reference TRBV5-1 and TRBJ2-2, the complete variable domain is KAGVTQTPRYLIKTRGQQVTLSCSPISGHRSVSWYQQTPGQGLQFLFEYFSETQRNKGNFPGRFSGRQFSNSRSEMNVSTLELGDSALYLCASTQYRGTGELFFGEGSRLTVL.

This rearrangement joins TRBV25-1 to TRBJ1-2; the match to TRBD1 covers 11 bases. The ends lost 1 base at V and 4 bases at J; junction bases unmatched: 8. In germline, CDR1 is MGHDK, CDR2 SYGVNS. The CDR3 is made up of 17 amino acids. This CDR3 reads CASSESRTGGAGYGYTF. Written as DNA, the CDR3 is TGTGCCAGCAGTGAATCCCGGACAGGGGGCGCGGGCTATGGCTACACCTTC.

This clonotype was counted a few times. The chain combines TRBV7-8 with TRBJ2-1; D unclear. Per the germline V gene, CDR1 is SGHVS and CDR2 is FQNEAQ. Deletions cut 5 bases from V and 6 bases from J, with 11 bases between. The CDR3 loop spans 13 amino acids. The CDR3 loop reads CASSPLRGNEQFF. In DNA, the CDR3 is TGTGCCAGCAGCCCCCTCAGAGGCAATGAGCAGTTCTTC.

The chain has TRBV3-1 and TRBJ2-5, with 13 bases aligning to TRBD2. J was trimmed by 0 bases and V by 4 bases; bases with no gene match: 8. Germline V gene data show CDR1 as LGHDT and CDR2 as YNNKEL (reference sequence). CDR3 length: 18 amino acids. The CDR3, as DNA: TGTGCCAGCAGCCCCGGACTAGCGGGGGTCTCGTACCAAGAGACCCAGTACTTC. Translated, it gives CASSPGLAGVSYQETQYF.

This chain uses TRBV5-1 with TRBJ1-4, with TRBD1 matching 9 bases. The germline V gene has CDR1 SGHRS and CDR2 YFSETQ. V trimming: 3 bases; J trimming: 8 bases; junction bases outside the gene matches: 14. The CDR3 runs to 17 residues. The CDR3 reads CASSYTRRQGVSEKLFF. DNA of the CDR3: TGCGCCAGCAGCTATACAAGGAGACAGGGGGTGAGCGAAAAACTGTTTTTT.

This clonotype was observed a few times. The rearrangement joins TRBV4-2 to TRBJ2-3; TRBD2 agrees at 9 bases. V lost 1 base and J lost 6; bases outside the gene matches: 8. Germline CDR1 LGHNA, CDR2 YNFKEQ. The CDR3 sequence is 16 residues long. The CDR3 spells CASSQVGLAGHDTQYF. The CDR3 region has the DNA TGTGCCAGCAGCCAAGTAGGCCTAGCGGGGCACGATACGCAGTATTTT.

The chain carries TRBV5-1 and TRBJ1-1; tentatively, D is TRBD1 (5 bases). Trimming shortened V by 5 bases and J by 2 bases, and 13 bases separated the two germline ends. Germline V gives CDR1 SGHRS, CDR2 YFSETQ. CDR3 length equals 14 residues. In nucleotides, the CDR3 is TGCGCCAGCAGACCCGGGACGGACAACACTGAAGCTTTCTTT. It specifies CASRPGTDNTEAFF.

This clonotype has a handful of counts. V is TRBV7-8 and J is TRBJ2-7, with TRBD1 as a possible D gene (5 bases). Germline loops: CDR1 SGHVS, CDR2 FQNEAQ. Trimming stripped 6 bases from V and 1 base from J, with 13 bases between. This CDR3 has 14 amino acids. The CDR3 spells CASSFRAMSYEQYV. The CDR3 DNA reads as TGTGCCAGCAGTTTCAGGGCCATGTCCTACGAGCAGTACGTC.